These 4 T cell receptor beta chains originate from one sample sequenced in a study of T-cell reconstitution after alpha-beta-depleted transplantation in children (dated by TCRdb to 2016 to 2017). The library was prepared using PCR. TCRdb names Illumina HiSeq 2500 as the instrument used. TCR libraries were prepared with molecular barcoding, using unique molecular identifiers to normalize TCRbeta repertoire quantification. TCRdb ran its own pipeline on the public reads, namely fastp trimming at Q25 and MiXCR clone calling, and kept in-frame beta chains. Rows are unified per CDR3 protein, each entry keeping the most common DNA and genes. The table for this sample lists a few hundred thousand distinct CDR3 sequences; 20% of them were counted only once. The leading ten clones occupy 3.8% of the sample. Source: PBMCs from the stem cell graft donor, taken from the stem cell graft. The source is a human donor who donated a stem cell graft to a child with acute myeloid leukemia.

The chain is built from TRBV27 and TRBJ1-6; 10 nucleotides align to TRBD1. V trimming: 7 bases; J trimming: 5 bases; junction bases outside the gene matches: 8. The germline gives CDR1 MNHEY, CDR2 SMNVEV (reference sequence). This CDR3 comprises 16 residues. CDR3 in amino acids: CASKIGQGVNNSPLHF. In DNA, the CDR3 is TGTGCCAGCAAGATCGGACAGGGGGTAAATAATTCACCCCTCCACTTT.

The rearrangement uses TRBV11-2 and TRBJ2-7; 8 bases are a match to TRBD1. CDR1 and CDR2 (germline): SGHAT, FQNNGV. V gave up 6 bases and J gave up 0 bases; unmatched junction bases: 7. The length of the CDR3 is 15 residues. The CDR3 nucleotides read TGTGCCAGCAGTCACACTGGACAGGGCTCCTACGAGCAGTACTTC. Its translation: CASSHTGQGSYEQYF.

This clonotype was seen repeatedly, ten times or more. The chain couples TRBV6-1 to TRBJ2-7; D is unclear. The CDR3 consists of 10 residues. With 6 bases removed from V and 4 bases from J, the gap between germline ends came to 4 bases. Germline CDR1 reads MNHNS; CDR2 reads SASEGT. As DNA, the CDR3 is TGTGCCAGCAGAGAATACGAGCAGTACTTC. Encoded protein: CASREYEQYF.

V gene TRBV12-3 or TRBV12-4 combines with J gene TRBJ2-2; 11 nucleotides line up with TRBD2. This CDR3 has 15 amino acids. V lost 7 bases and J lost 7; bases outside the gene matches: 8. Here the CDR3 DNA reads TGTGCCAGCAACCGATTAGCGGGAGGGGTCGGGGAGCTGTTTTTT. Amino acid sequence: CASNRLAGGVGELFF.